Following are 8 T cell receptor beta chains from one sample sequenced in a study of blood T cells in healthy people across ages (dated by TCRdb to about 2015). The library came from 5' RACE. Instrument on record: Illumina HiSeq 2500. A second PCR of 7 to 11 cycles was performed with a sample-barcoded 5' primer and a J-beta primer mix. TCRdb took the public reads, trimmed them with fastp at Q25, ran MiXCR for clone calling and kept in-frame beta chains. Under each unique CDR3 protein, matching rows form one entry showing the most common genes and DNA. In all, the sample holds over a million distinct CDR3 sequences, and under 30% of those were seen once. The ten largest clonotypes hold approximately 0.79% of the sample. A further study also used this sample, focusing on T cells of mothers and their children.

Specimen: blood. The receptor set was obtained from a girl aged 2 to 9 in good health.

There are a few counts of this clonotype. This sequence joins TRBV4-1 and TRBJ2-1; TRBD2 matches at 8 bases. Germline V CDR1 and CDR2: MGHRA, YSYEKL. The V and J ends lost 3 bases and 9 bases, in that order; junction bases with no gene match: 7. The CDR3 has 14 amino acids. Here the CDR3 DNA reads TGCGCCAGCAGCCACCCGGGACTAGAGGCTGAGCAGTTCTTC. Translating it yields CASSHPGLEAEQFF.

J is TRBJ1-2 and V is TRBV19; no clear D. The ends were cut back, 7 bases at V and 5 bases at J, with 14 bases in the middle. This CDR3 region has 13 residues. The germline CDR1 and CDR2 sequences are LNHDA and SQIVND (reference sequence). The CDR3 nucleotides are TGTGCCAGTAAGGCCAGAGGAGATTATGGCTACACCTTC. It codes for CASKARGDYGYTF.

The CDR3 coding sequence is TGCGCCAGCAGCCAAGAGGGACCGACCTACAATGAGCAGTTCTTC. It is translated as CASSQEGPTYNEQFF. The chain uses TRBV5-1 and TRBJ2-1; tentatively, D is TRBD1 or TRBD2 (5 bases each). Trimming cost V 4 bases and J 2 bases, with 13 bases left between them. The length of the CDR3 is 15 residues. CDR1 is SGHRS and CDR2 is YFSETQ in the germline V gene.

This clonotype has just a few counts. The CDR3 bases are TGTGCCACCGGACTAGCGGGAGTGAATGAGCAGTTCTTC. Translation gives CATGLAGVNEQFF. The chain recombines TRBV12-3 or TRBV12-4 with TRBJ2-1, with TRBD2 identical over 13 bases. Trimming removed 10 bases from V and 7 bases from J; junction bases left unmatched: 4. This CDR3 is 13 amino acids long.

This clonotype was detected ten times or more. The chain joins TRBV6-1 to TRBJ2-2; a possible D gene is TRBD1 (6 bases). The germline gives CDR1 MNHNS, CDR2 SASEGT. Trimming left V 5 bases short and J 1 base short, with 11 bases between. The CDR3 length is 15 residues. The CDR3 nucleotides read TGTGCCAGCAGTTCCGGGACACTGAACACCGGGGAGCTGTTTTTT. This codes for CASSSGTLNTGELFF.

This sequence joins TRBV7-6 and TRBJ2-5; maybe TRBD1 (6 bases). CDR3 length: 17 amino acids. Trimming shortened V by 4 bases and J by 2 bases, and 20 bases separated the two germline ends. Germline assignment: CDR1 SGHVS and CDR2 FNYEAQ. The CDR3 sequence is CASSYHPDRPMQETQYF. CDR3 coding DNA: TGTGCCAGCAGCTACCACCCCGACAGGCCCATGCAAGAGACCCAGTACTTC. Drawing the rest from reference TRBV7-6 and TRBJ2-5, the complete variable domain is GAGVSQSPRYKVTKRGQDVALRCDPISGHVSLYWYRQALGQGPEFLTYFNYEAQQDKSGLPNDRFSAERPEGSISTLTIQRTEQRDSAMYRCASSYHPDRPMQETQYFGPGTRLLVL.

V usage is TRBV7-2 and J usage is TRBJ2-7, with 11 nucleotides matching TRBD2. The V and J ends lost 1 base and 7 bases, in that order; junction bases with no gene match: 3. CDR3 length: 14 residues. Germline CDR1 and CDR2: SGHTA and FQGNSA. The CDR3: CASSLGLAGSEQYF. The CDR3 DNA reads as TGTGCCAGCAGCTTAGGACTAGCGGGGAGTGAGCAGTACTTC.

The sample holds a few counts of this clonotype. The chain joins TRBV15 to TRBJ1-3; 10 nucleotides align to TRBD1. This CDR3 is built from 17 residues. Trimming removed 0 bases from V and 2 bases from J; junction bases left unmatched: 4. The germline V gene has CDR1 LNHNV and CDR2 YYDKDF (reference sequence). The CDR3 region is CATSRESGTGAGNTIYF. The CDR3 nucleotides are TGTGCCACCAGCAGAGAATCCGGGACAGGGGCTGGAAACACCATATATTTT.